Listed here is a single T cell receptor beta chain. This specimen belongs to a study of blood T cell repertoires in COVID-19. Original methodology: The authors estimated nucleated cell counts from reference gene primer amplification. Assay: immunoSEQ multiplex PCR; the TCRdb copy retains only in-frame clones and omits some. That table is the source of V, J and clone size, and D and trimming were worked out from the DNA. Of about 200,000 clones listed, 60% to 85% were seen once; the top ten hold 5.5%. The CDR3 contains 18 residues. CDR1 and CDR2 from the germline V gene are MNHEY and SMNVEV (reference sequence). V lost 2 bases to trimming and J lost 3 bases; unmatched junction nucleotides: 13.

Material: peripheral blood. This clonotype originated in a woman in her 70s with acute or convalescent COVID-19. The V call is TRBV27, the J call TRBJ2-1; 7 bases agree with TRBD2. CDR3 sequence: CASSLDPQRDRIYNEQFF. DNA of the CDR3: TGTGCCAGCAGTTTAGACCCTCAGCGGGACCGGATCTACAATGAGCAGTTCTTC.